Listed below are T cell receptor beta chains from one sample, sequenced in a study of CD8 T cells in ankylosing spondylitis. MiXCR, run by TCRdb on the 5' RACE reads, gives a single entry per CDR3 protein. The top ten hold more than 12% of the sample, which has under 200,000 distinct CDR3 sequences, around 9.6% seen once. Material for sequencing was blood, either unsorted or a sorted T cell fraction (not recorded which). The receptors derive from a female donor with ankylosing spondylitis or in good health (not recorded which). The CDR3 runs from the conserved cysteine through the conserved F or W. Some rows mark clone size as missing; the rest say once, few, many or name a class of expanded clone.

length,J,V,size,CDR3
12,TRBJ2-2,TRBV2,NA,CASLTSTGELFF
12,TRBJ1-1,TRBV30,once,CAWSVGRTEAFF
13,TRBJ1-1,TRBV5-1,many,CASSLWGGTEAFF
17,TRBJ2-1,TRBV4-3,NA,CASSQDRAGDYSNEQFF
14,TRBJ2-1,TRBV7-9,many,CASGGRGSHNEQFF
13,TRBJ2-1,TRBV12-3/TRBV12-4,many,CASSLSGADEQFF
13,TRBJ1-2,TRBV4-3,many,CASSERGGYGYTF
13,TRBJ2-7,TRBV20-1,few,CSATGTGKNEQYF
16,TRBJ2-7,TRBV18,NA,CASSLGEDRGLYEQYF
13,TRBJ1-1,TRBV27,few,CASSLLGHFEAFF
13,TRBJ2-7,TRBV4-3,few,CASSQDMFYEQYF
16,TRBJ1-6,TRBV4-3,NA,CASSQDLGQGNSPLHF
13,TRBJ2-7,TRBV30,few,CAWSWGRTYEQYF
15,TRBJ2-7,TRBV11-1,NA,CASSLGASGRYEQYF
17,TRBJ1-1,TRBV4-1,NA,CASSQVEMAVRNTEAFF
13,TRBJ2-1,TRBV5-1,many,CASSFPGSSEQFF
13,TRBJ2-7,TRBV6-2/TRBV6-3,many,CASSSGIPGEQYF
16,TRBJ2-5,TRBV25-1,few,CASSEFWGLAGETQYF
11,TRBJ2-3,TRBV6-6,many,CASSLYNTQYF
15,TRBJ2-7,TRBV19,NA,CASSTDRGITYEQYF
14,TRBJ2-5,TRBV13,few,CASSPWTGRETQYF
14,TRBJ2-1,TRBV20-1,many,CSARPSRRYNEQFF
15,TRBJ2-5,TRBV15,few,CATSGGTGDTETQYF
15,TRBJ2-1,TRBV7-8,NA,CASSSWTSGRSEQFF
18,TRBJ2-5,TRBV6-2/TRBV6-3,few,CASSYLLLSGRAAETQYF
13,TRBJ2-5,TRBV7-9,NA,CASSSPSQETQYF
17,TRBJ2-6,TRBV6-2/TRBV6-3,many,CASSSLDVLSGANVLTF
11,TRBJ1-1,TRBV30,NA,CAWQLNTEAFF
12,TRBJ1-2,TRBV2,NA,CASMGGHYGYTF
18,TRBJ2-6,TRBV11-1,NA,CASSLWDRALVGANVLTF
14,TRBJ2-7,TRBV20-1,NA,CSAPGQPKAYEQYF
17,TRBJ2-1,TRBV7-2,many,CASSLAVWGTSANEQFF
16,TRBJ2-1,TRBV5-1,many,CASSPQLAGGVTEQFF
14,TRBJ2-7,TRBV20-1,few,CSAEGLGIPYEQYF
13,TRBJ2-5,TRBV12-3/TRBV12-4,NA,CAIWDRGGETQYF
15,TRBJ2-1,TRBV15,NA,CATSRGGSSYNEQFF
12,TRBJ2-7,TRBV12-3/TRBV12-4,few,CASSLGESEQYF
14,TRBJ2-7,TRBV7-9,many,CASSPERFPYEQYF
14,TRBJ2-1,TRBV11-2,few,CASSLGAGDNEQFF
12,TRBJ1-1,TRBV27,few,CASSLQGAEAFF
16,TRBJ2-1,TRBV24-1,NA,CATSDLTGDSYNEQFF
14,TRBJ1-2,TRBV7-9,NA,CASSSTRDPGDYTF
18,TRBJ1-6,TRBV2,few,CASGGTREGSSYNSPLHF
15,TRBJ1-1,TRBV7-9,few,CASSLAPQGYTEAFF
13,TRBJ2-5,TRBV9,few,CASSLPPGETQYF
15,TRBJ2-3,TRBV7-8,NA,CASSLRELAGDTQYF
16,TRBJ2-1,TRBV6-2/TRBV6-3,NA,CATLWTSGSSYNEQFF
15,TRBJ2-4,TRBV12-3/TRBV12-4,many,CASSPREEETDIQYF
15,TRBJ2-1,TRBV28,few,CASSSGTSGLGEQFF
17,TRBJ2-5,TRBV9,NA,CASSLFSGTGVLETQYF
13,TRBJ1-6,TRBV4-2,many,CASSQYRVSPLHF
13,TRBJ1-2,TRBV28,few,CASSSTDNYGYTF
16,TRBJ2-3,TRBV19,NA,CASSNLAGQFTDTQYF
16,TRBJ2-3,TRBV5-1,few,CASSSIASGRTDTQYF